These 20 T cell receptor beta chains originate from one sample sequenced in a study of blood T cell repertoires in COVID-19. This table comes from immunoSEQ multiplex PCR, and its TCRdb copy is limited to in-frame clones, with some not included. The table lists about 210,000 clones, around 82% of them singletons. The sequenced sample consisted of peripheral blood. These receptors came from a middle-aged woman with acute or convalescent COVID-19.

The CDR3 sequence: CAISNPGQGYEQYF. The DNA for the CDR3 is TGTGCCATAAGTAATCCGGGACAGGGATACGAGCAGTACTTC. The chain recombines TRBV10-3 with TRBJ2-7; TRBD1 agrees at 9 bases. The CDR3 runs 14 residues. J lost 4 bases, V lost 9 bases, and 10 bases had no gene match. The germline V gene encodes CDR1 ENHRY and CDR2 SYGVKD.

This clone occurred a few times. The genes are TRBV5-1 and TRBJ2-1; 10 nucleotides line up with TRBD1. V lost 4 bases to trimming and J lost 5 bases; unmatched junction nucleotides: 9. The CDR3 covers 16 residues. Germline V gives CDR1 SGHRS, CDR2 YFSETQ. The CDR3 spells CASSLQGQGWNNEQFF. CDR3 nucleotide sequence: TGCGCCAGCAGCCTACAGGGACAGGGGTGGAACAATGAGCAGTTCTTC.

V and J are TRBV7-7 and TRBJ2-7; 9 bases align to TRBD2. Unmatched junction bases numbered 5, after V lost 1 base and J lost 7 bases. There are 14 residues in the CDR3. Germline CDR1 and CDR2: SSHAT and FNYEAQ (reference sequence). The CDR3: CASSLGGGASEQYF. In DNA, the CDR3 is TGTGCCAGCAGCTTAGGCGGGGGGGCGAGTGAGCAGTACTTC.

This chain joins TRBV6-1 and TRBJ2-2, with 9 bases aligning to TRBD2. V shed 2 bases, J shed 3 bases, and the junction held 7 bases outside the gene matches. This CDR3 is built from 17 residues. Germline CDR1 and CDR2: MNHNS and SASEGT. Here the CDR3 DNA reads TGTGCCAGCAGTGAAACTGGGCTAGCGGGGTACACCGGGGAGCTGTTTTTT. Protein sequence: CASSETGLAGYTGELFF.

The V and J genes are TRBV5-6 and TRBJ1-5; tentative D call: TRBD1 (5 bases). Trimming cost V 0 bases and J 5 bases, with 9 bases left between them. This CDR3 is built from 14 residues. Germline CDR1 is SGHDT and CDR2 is YYEEEE. CDR3 coding DNA: TGTGCCAGCAGCTTGGTGGGGGAGGATCAGCCCCAGCATTTT. This codes for CASSLVGEDQPQHF.

The V and J genes are TRBV27 and TRBJ1-2; unclear D gene. The V gene lost 4 bases and the J gene lost 3 bases, with 12 bases spanning the gap. Germline lookup yields CDR1 MNHEY and CDR2 SMNVEV (reference sequence). This CDR3 is 14 amino acids long. The CDR3 region is CASSSAGSDYGYTF. CDR3 coding DNA: TGTGCCAGCAGTTCTGCGGGCTCGGACTATGGCTACACCTTC.

This chain links TRBV10-1 with TRBJ2-7, with 8 nucleotides matching TRBD2. V gave up 1 base and J gave up 2 bases; unmatched junction bases: 16. Germline V CDR1 and CDR2: WNHNN, SYGVQD (reference sequence). The CDR3 is 19 residues long. CDR3 region: CASSECREGSSSLTYEQYF. The CDR3 DNA follows: TGCGCCAGCAGTGAGTGTCGGGAGGGCTCGTCGTCCTTAACCTACGAGCAGTACTTC.

The gene calls are TRBV13 and TRBJ1-6, with 11 bases that match TRBD1. Germline V gene data show CDR1 as PRHDT and CDR2 as FYEKMQ (reference sequence). The CDR3 sequence is 17 residues long. V gave up 4 bases and J gave up 7 bases; unmatched junction bases: 9. The CDR3 region has the DNA TGTGCCAGCAGCTCCTCCGGACAGGGGGCTTTCAATTCACCCCTCCACTTT. Its translation is CASSSSGQGAFNSPLHF. Variable domain in full (rest from reference TRBV13 and TRBJ1-6): AAGVIQSPRHLIKEKRETATLKCYPIPRHDTVYWYQQGPGQDPQFLISFYEKMQSDKGSIPDRFSAQQFSDYHSELNMSSLELGDSALYFCASSSSGQGAFNSPLHFGNGTRLTVT.

The chain is built from TRBV2 and TRBJ2-6; 12 nucleotides align to TRBD2. The germline V gene has CDR1 SNHLY and CDR2 FYNNEI. The ends lost 6 bases at V and 0 bases at J; junction bases unmatched: 9. The CDR3 has 19 amino acids. The CDR3 bases are TGTGCCAGCAGCCGTCGACTAGCGGGGGCGACCTCTGGGGCCAACGTCCTGACTTTC. This sequence encodes CASSRRLAGATSGANVLTF.

The chain recombines TRBV6-5 with TRBJ2-1; TRBD1 matches 8 bases. The germline V gene encodes CDR1 MNHEY and CDR2 SVGAGI. Trimming at V came to 6 bases and at J to 7 bases, leaving 11 bases not matched to a gene. The CDR3 is made up of 15 amino acids. CDR3 sequence: CASRNGQGYENEQFF. The DNA of the CDR3 is TGTGCCAGCAGAAACGGACAGGGATACGAGAATGAGCAGTTCTTC.

The chain joins TRBV10-3 to TRBJ1-2; 11 bases fit TRBD1. The CDR3 is 16 amino acids. Germline V gene sequence: CDR1 ENHRY, CDR2 SYGVKD. Trimming took 4 bases from V and 1 from J; bases not matched to a gene: 5. This CDR3 is CAISGGGQGVNYGYTF. CDR3 nucleotides: TGTGCCATCAGTGGAGGGGGACAGGGGGTTAACTATGGCTACACCTTC.

The rearrangement uses TRBV6-5 and TRBJ2-6; no reliable D call. V shed 0 bases and J shed 0 bases, with 3 bases lying between them. The CDR3 has 15 residues. The germline gives CDR1 MNHEY, CDR2 SVGAGI. CDR3 protein: CASSYSYSGANVLTF. CDR3 sequence (DNA): TGTGCCAGCAGTTACTCGTACTCTGGGGCCAACGTCCTGACTTTC.

V gene TRBV19 combines with J gene TRBJ2-7; 7 nucleotides match TRBD2. The germline V gene encodes CDR1 LNHDA and CDR2 SQIVND (reference sequence). The CDR3 contains 15 residues. V lost 5 bases, J lost 0 bases, and 7 bases stayed unmatched. DNA of the CDR3: TGTGCCAGTAGTCGTCAGCGGGAAAGCTCCTACGAGCAGTACTTC. Translation: CASSRQRESSYEQYF.

The rearrangement joins TRBV5-5 to TRBJ1-3, with a weak D call TRBD1 (5 bases). The CDR3 totals 14 residues. Per germline, CDR1 SGHKS and CDR2 YYEKEE (reference sequence). Trimming stripped 4 bases from V and 7 bases from J, with 15 bases between. CDR3 residues: CASSLLRDSNTIYF. CDR3 in DNA: TGTGCCAGCAGCCTACTCCGAGACAGTAACACCATATATTTT.

V gene TRBV27 combines with J gene TRBJ2-7; TRBD2 matches at 12 bases. Trimming cost V 5 bases and J 3 bases; bases outside gene matches: 8. Germline lookup yields CDR1 MNHEY and CDR2 SMNVEV (reference sequence). The CDR3 runs to 16 residues. Here the CDR3 reads CASSTIGTSGRYEQYF. In DNA form, the CDR3 reads TGTGCCAGCAGTACGATAGGGACTAGCGGGCGCTACGAGCAGTACTTC.

V is TRBV2 and J is TRBJ2-7, with D perhaps matching TRBD1 (6 bases). Between the trimmed V and J ends, which lost 9 bases and 2 bases, there was a span of 17 bases. The CDR3 is made up of 14 amino acids. Germline lookup yields CDR1 SNHLY and CDR2 FYNNEI. CDR3 nucleotides: TGTGCCAGTATTGACAGGACTTTTACCTACGAGCAGTACTTC. Translating it yields CASIDRTFTYEQYF.

The chain is built from TRBV5-1 and TRBJ2-3, with D perhaps TRBD1 (6 bases). The length of the CDR3 is 16 residues. Germline V gene sequence: CDR1 SGHRS, CDR2 YFSETQ. With 4 bases removed from V and 2 bases from J, the gap between germline ends came to 17 bases. The CDR3 region is CASSVRDRSPTDTQYF. The CDR3 bases are TGCGCCAGCAGCGTCCGAGACAGGTCACCCACAGATACGCAGTATTTT.

The V and J genes are TRBV10-2 and TRBJ2-7, with TRBD2 identical over 10 bases. In germline, CDR1 is WSHSY, CDR2 SAAADI. V lost 3 bases, J lost 2 bases, and 4 bases stayed unmatched. There are 15 residues in the CDR3. The CDR3 loop is CASSDQREGPYEQYF. For the CDR3, the DNA is TGCGCCAGCAGTGACCAGCGGGAGGGCCCCTACGAGCAGTACTTC.

The chain joins TRBV3-1 (or the pseudogene TRBV3-2) to TRBJ2-7, with TRBD2 as a possible D gene (6 bases). Between the trimmed V and J ends, which lost 5 bases and 1 base, there was a span of 12 bases. CDR3 length: 14 amino acids. Germline-derived CDR1 and CDR2 are LGHDT and YNNKEL (reference sequence). DNA for the CDR3: TGTGCCAGCAGCAAGGGACTGGAGTCCTACGAGCAGTACTTC. It codes for CASSKGLESYEQYF.

The chain uses TRBV5-1 and TRBJ2-1; possibly TRBD1 for D (6 bases). The CDR3 is 14 residues long. V lost 3 bases, J lost 8 bases, and 15 bases lay in between. Per the germline V gene, CDR1 is SGHRS and CDR2 is YFSETQ. DNA of the CDR3: TGCGCCAGCAGCTGGTCACAGGGTCTGGATGAGCAGTTCTTC. It specifies CASSWSQGLDEQFF.